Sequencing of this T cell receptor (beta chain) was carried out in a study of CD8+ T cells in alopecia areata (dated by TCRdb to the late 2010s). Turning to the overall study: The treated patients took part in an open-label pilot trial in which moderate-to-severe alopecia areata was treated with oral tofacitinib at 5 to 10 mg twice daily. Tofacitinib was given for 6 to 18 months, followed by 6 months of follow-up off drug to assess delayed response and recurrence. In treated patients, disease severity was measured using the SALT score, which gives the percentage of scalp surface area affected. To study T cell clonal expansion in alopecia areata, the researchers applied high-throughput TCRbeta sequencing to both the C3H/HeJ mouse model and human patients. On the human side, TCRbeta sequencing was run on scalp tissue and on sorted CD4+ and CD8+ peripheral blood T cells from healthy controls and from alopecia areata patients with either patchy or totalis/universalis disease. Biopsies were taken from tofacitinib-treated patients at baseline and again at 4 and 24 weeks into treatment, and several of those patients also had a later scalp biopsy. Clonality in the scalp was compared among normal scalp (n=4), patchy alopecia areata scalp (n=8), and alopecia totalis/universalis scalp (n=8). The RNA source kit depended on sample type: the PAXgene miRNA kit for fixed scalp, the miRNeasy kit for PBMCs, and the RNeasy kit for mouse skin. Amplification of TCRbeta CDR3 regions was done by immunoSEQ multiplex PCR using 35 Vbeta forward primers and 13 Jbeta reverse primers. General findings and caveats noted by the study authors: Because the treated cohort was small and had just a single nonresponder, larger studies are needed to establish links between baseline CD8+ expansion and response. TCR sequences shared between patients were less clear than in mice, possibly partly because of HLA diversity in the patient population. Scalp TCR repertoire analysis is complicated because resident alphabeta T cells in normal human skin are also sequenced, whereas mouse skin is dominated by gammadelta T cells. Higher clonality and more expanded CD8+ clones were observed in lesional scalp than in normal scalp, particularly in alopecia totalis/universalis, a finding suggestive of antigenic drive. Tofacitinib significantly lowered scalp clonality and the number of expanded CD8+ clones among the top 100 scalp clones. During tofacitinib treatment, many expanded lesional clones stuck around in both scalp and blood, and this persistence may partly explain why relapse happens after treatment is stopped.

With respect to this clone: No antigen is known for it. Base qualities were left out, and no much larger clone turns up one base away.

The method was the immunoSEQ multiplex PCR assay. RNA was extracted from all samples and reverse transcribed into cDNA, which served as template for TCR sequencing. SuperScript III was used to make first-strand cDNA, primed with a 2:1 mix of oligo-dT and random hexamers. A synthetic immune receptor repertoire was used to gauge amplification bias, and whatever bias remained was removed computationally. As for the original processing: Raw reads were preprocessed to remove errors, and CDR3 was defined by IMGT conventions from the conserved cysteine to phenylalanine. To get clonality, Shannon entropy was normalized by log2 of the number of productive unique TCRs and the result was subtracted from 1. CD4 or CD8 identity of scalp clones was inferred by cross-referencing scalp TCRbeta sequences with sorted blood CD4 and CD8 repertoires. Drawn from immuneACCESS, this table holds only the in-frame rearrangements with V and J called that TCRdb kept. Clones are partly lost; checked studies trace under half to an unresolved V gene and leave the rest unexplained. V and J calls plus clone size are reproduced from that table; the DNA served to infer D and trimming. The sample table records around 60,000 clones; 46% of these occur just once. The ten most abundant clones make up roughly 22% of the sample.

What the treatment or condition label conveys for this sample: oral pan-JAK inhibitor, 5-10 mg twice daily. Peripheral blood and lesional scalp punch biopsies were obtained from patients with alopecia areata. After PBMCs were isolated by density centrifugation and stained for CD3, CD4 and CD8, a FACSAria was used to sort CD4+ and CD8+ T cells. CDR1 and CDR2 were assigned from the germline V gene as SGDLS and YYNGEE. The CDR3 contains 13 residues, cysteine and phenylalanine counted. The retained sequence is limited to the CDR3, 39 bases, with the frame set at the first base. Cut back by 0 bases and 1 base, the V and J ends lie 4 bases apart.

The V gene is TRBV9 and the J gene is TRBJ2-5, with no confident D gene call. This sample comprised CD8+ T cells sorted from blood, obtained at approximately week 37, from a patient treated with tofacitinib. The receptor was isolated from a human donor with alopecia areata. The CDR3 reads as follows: CASSVELQETQYF. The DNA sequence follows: TGTGCCAGCAGCGTAGAGCTCCAAGAGACCCAGTACTTC.